These T cell receptor beta chains were read from a single sample in a study of cytomegalovirus exposure and HLA in healthy donors. Libraries were prepared by immunoSEQ multiplex PCR; TCRdb keeps only in-frame clonotypes and omits some of them. This table has about 180,000 clones, 70% to 85% appearing once. Input material: PBMCs. The receptors shown here come from a man younger than 30 in good health and CMV-seronegative. The CDR3 runs from the conserved cysteine through the conserved F or W. The order of the fields is D gene, J gene, clone size, V gene, CDR3 DNA, CDR3 protein. D genes are given only for firm matches. Clone sizes are given selectively: once, few, many, or a class where the clone is expanded.

>TRBD1|TRBJ2-3|.|TRBV30
TGTGCCTGGAGTTTACCGGGACAGGGGTGCGATCCGCAGTATTTT
CAWSLPGQGCDPQYF
>.|TRBJ1-1|once|TRBV7-9
TGTGCCAGCAGCTTATTGGGCGGGAAGAGTGAAGCTTTCTTT
CASSLLGGKSEAFF
>.|TRBJ1-6|once|TRBV30
TGTGCCTGGAGTATGGCAGGGAATTCACCCCTCCACTTT
CAWSMAGNSPLHF
>.|TRBJ1-2|.|TRBV7-2
TGTGCCAGCAGCCCCTCGACAGCCCTGGGGGGCTACACCTTC
CASSPSTALGGYTF
>TRBD2|TRBJ2-2|.|TRBV19
TGTGCCAGTAGTATCCATTTCTCCTGGACTAGCGGGAGTTCTACCGGGGAGCTGTTTTTT
CASSIHFSWTSGSSTGELFF
>TRBD1|TRBJ2-7|.|TRBV7-2
TGTGCCAGCAGCTCTGGGACAGGGAGCTACGAGCAGTACTTC
CASSSGTGSYEQYF
>.|TRBJ1-3|.|TRBV6-6
TGTGCCAGCAGTGTCGAGGGGGTTCTCTCTGGAAACACCATATATTTT
CASSVEGVLSGNTIYF
>.|TRBJ1-1|.|TRBV5-4
TGTGCCAGCGACCTCGGGCGGGGGGTGAACACTGAAGCTTTCTTT
CASDLGRGVNTEAFF
>.|TRBJ1-2|.|TRBV5-1
TGCGCCAGCAGCTGGACGGGAACCTCTAACTATGGCTACACCTTC
CASSWTGTSNYGYTF
>TRBD2|TRBJ2-7|.|TRBV7-3
TGTGCCAGCAGCCCACCGGGACTACCCTTCTACGAGCAGTACTTC
CASSPPGLPFYEQYF
>.|TRBJ2-2|.|TRBV7-9
TGTGCCAGCACCCCAACGGGGAACACCGGGGAGCTGTTTTTT
CASTPTGNTGELFF
>.|TRBJ1-2|.|TRBV28
TGTGCCATCCCAGCCGGGGGTGCCGACTATGGCTACACCTTC
CAIPAGGADYGYTF
>TRBD1|TRBJ1-5|.|TRBV4-1
TGCGCCAGCAGCCAAGCACTCGGGACAGGGGGTCCTCAGCCCCAGCATTTT
CASSQALGTGGPQPQHF
>TRBD1|TRBJ2-2|.|TRBV6-4
TGTGCCAGCAGTCACAGGGGCGACGGTGGCGGGGAGCTGTTTTTT
CASSHRGDGGGELFF
>TRBD1|TRBJ1-4|.|TRBV4-1
TGCGCCAGCAGCCCGAGCCCAACAGGGGGGAATGAAAAACTGTTTTTT
CASSPSPTGGNEKLFF
>.|TRBJ2-7|.|TRBV7-2
TGTGCCAGCAGCCCGCCGGGACTCTTCCTCTACGAGCAGTACTTC
CASSPPGLFLYEQYF
>TRBD1|TRBJ2-5|.|TRBV5-6
TGTGCCAGCAGCATTGCCGGGACAGGGAGGGAGACCCAGTACTTC
CASSIAGTGRETQYF
>.|TRBJ2-3|.|TRBV5-8
TGTGCCAGCAGCTTGGGGGCAGGAGATACGCAGTATTTT
CASSLGAGDTQYF
>.|TRBJ1-2|.|TRBV2
TGTGCCAGCAACCTAAGAGACTATGGCTACACCTTC
CASNLRDYGYTF
>TRBD1|TRBJ1-2|.|TRBV30
TGTGCCTGGAGTGTCCCCTGGACAGGGGCAGGGTATGGCTACACCTTC
CAWSVPWTGAGYGYTF
>.|TRBJ2-3|.|TRBV4-3
TGCGCCAGCAGCCAAAGAGGATGGGGGCAGGTCACAGATACGCAGTATTTT
CASSQRGWGQVTDTQYF
>.|TRBJ2-1|.|TRBV7-9
TGTGCCAGCAGCTCTGACAGTTTCCATGAGCAGTTCTTC
CASSSDSFHEQFF
>TRBD2|TRBJ2-7|.|TRBV11-2
TGTGCCAGCAGCTTATTACTAGCGGGAGCCGAGCAGTACTTC
CASSLLLAGAEQYF
>.|TRBJ1-4|.|TRBV6-6
TGTGCCAGCAGAATGGGACATGCGGAAAAACTGTTTTTT
CASRMGHAEKLFF
>.|TRBJ1-6|.|TRBV19
TGTGCCAGTAGTTCCCAAACACGCTCCTATAATTCACCCCTCCACTTT
CASSSQTRSYNSPLHF
>.|TRBJ2-1|few|TRBV7-2
TGTGCCAGCAGCTTATCCTATGACAATGAGCAGTTCTTC
CASSLSYDNEQFF
>.|TRBJ1-1|once|TRBV5-1
TGCGCCAGCAGCTTGTCAGGCCCCAACACTGAAGCTTTCTTT
CASSLSGPNTEAFF
>TRBD1|TRBJ1-1|.|TRBV30
TGTGCCTGGAGTGAGTTGGCACAGGGGAATGCTGAAGCTTTCTTT
CAWSELAQGNAEAFF
>.|TRBJ1-1|.|TRBV28
TGTGCCAGCAGTTTCGACACTGAAGCTTTCTTT
CASSFDTEAFF
>TRBD1|TRBJ2-7|.|TRBV5-6
TGTGCCAGCAGCTTGTTGGGGACAGGGGGCTCCTACGAGCAGTACTTC
CASSLLGTGGSYEQYF
>TRBD2|TRBJ2-5|few|TRBV4-3
TGCGCCAGCAGCCAAGGGGGACTAGCGGGGGGCGAGACCCAGTACTTC
CASSQGGLAGGETQYF
>.|TRBJ1-1|few|TRBV19
TGTGCCAGTAGTAGCCAGGGCAACACTGAAGCTTTCTTT
CASSSQGNTEAFF
>.|TRBJ2-7|.|TRBV5-8
TGTGCCAGCAGCTTGGGGGACTACAGGGAACCCTACGAGCAGTACTTC
CASSLGDYREPYEQYF
>.|TRBJ2-3|.|TRBV5-1
TGCGCCAGCAGCTGGGGGAGGCGCACAGATACGCAGTATTTT
CASSWGRRTDTQYF
>.|TRBJ2-7|.|TRBV6-5
TGTGCCAGCAGTTCATCCGGGACAACCCCCTACGAGCAGTACTTC
CASSSSGTTPYEQYF
>.|TRBJ1-2|.|TRBV5-8
TGTGCCAGCAGCTTGGTAACAGCAGGGGTTGGCTATGGCTACACCTTC
CASSLVTAGVGYGYTF
>.|TRBJ2-7|few|TRBV9
TGTGCCAGCAGCGTATCGGGGACTCGGAGCTCCTACGAGCAGTACTTC
CASSVSGTRSSYEQYF
>TRBD2|TRBJ2-1|.|TRBV7-2
TGTGCCAGCAGCCTGGGACTAGCGGGAGGGAATGAGCAGTTCTTC
CASSLGLAGGNEQFF
>TRBD1|TRBJ2-7|once|TRBV29-1
TGCAGCGTGTGGGTCACAGGGGGCCCTTCCTACGAGCAGTACTTC
CSVWVTGGPSYEQYF
>TRBD1|TRBJ1-2|.|TRBV2
TGTGCCAGCAGTCCTGACAGGGGTCGCAATAACTATGGCTACACCTTC
CASSPDRGRNNYGYTF
>.|TRBJ1-1|few|TRBV6-5
TGTGCCAGCGCGGTAGTGCGGAACACTGAAGCTTTCTTT
CASAVVRNTEAFF
>TRBD1|TRBJ1-1|.|TRBV18
TGTGCCAGCTCCCAACAGGGGGCCGTCACTGAAGCTTTCTTT
CASSQQGAVTEAFF
>TRBD1|TRBJ2-7|.|TRBV4-1
TGCGCCAGCAGCCAAGATCGACAGGGGTACGAGCAGTACTTC
CASSQDRQGYEQYF
>TRBD2|TRBJ2-7|.|TRBV5-3
TGTGCCAGAAGCTCCCCTGGGGAGGGCGTCCTTGCCCACGAGCAGTACTTC
CARSSPGEGVLAHEQYF
>.|TRBJ1-2|few|TRBV28
TGTGCCAGCATCCTCAGGGCCGGACGAAACTCTTATAACTATGGCTACACCTTC
CASILRAGRNSYNYGYTF
>TRBD1|TRBJ1-2|few|TRBV7-8
TGTGCCAGCAGCACCCGACAGGGCCCTAACTATGGCTACACCTTC
CASSTRQGPNYGYTF
>.|TRBJ1-4|.|TRBV4-3
TGCGCCAGCAGCCAAGACAGGGTCGAAAAACTGTTTTTT
CASSQDRVEKLFF
>.|TRBJ1-1|once|TRBV5-6
TGTGCCAGCAGCTTGTCAGGGTTTAGGTCGAGTTGGGAAGCTTTCTTT
CASSLSGFRSSWEAFF
>.|TRBJ2-7|.|TRBV5-1
TGCGCCAGCAGCTTGGAATCGGGTGCGACCTACGAGCAGTACTTC
CASSLESGATYEQYF
>TRBD1|TRBJ2-1|.|TRBV15
TGTGCCACCAGCGAAGATACAGGGGGAAGAGGTGAGCAGTTCTTC
CATSEDTGGRGEQFF